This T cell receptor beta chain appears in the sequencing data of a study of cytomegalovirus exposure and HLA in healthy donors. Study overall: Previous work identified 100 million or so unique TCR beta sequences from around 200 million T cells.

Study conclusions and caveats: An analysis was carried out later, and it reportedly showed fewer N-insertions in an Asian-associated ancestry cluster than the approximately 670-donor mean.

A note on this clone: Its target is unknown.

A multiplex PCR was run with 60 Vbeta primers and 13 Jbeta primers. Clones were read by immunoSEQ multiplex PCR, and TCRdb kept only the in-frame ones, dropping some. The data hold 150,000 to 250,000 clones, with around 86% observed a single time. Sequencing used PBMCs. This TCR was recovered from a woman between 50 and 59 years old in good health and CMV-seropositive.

The CDR3 region has the DNA TGTGCCAGTAAAAACCGACTAGCGGGGGGCCAAGAGACCCAGTACTTC. Its translation: CASKNRLAGGQETQYF. The V call is TRBV19, the J call TRBJ2-5; 13 positions match TRBD2. CDR1 and CDR2 from the germline V gene are LNHDA and SQIVND (reference sequence). With 7 bases clipped from V and 1 base from J, the junction kept 6 bases outside the gene matches. This CDR3 region has 16 residues.